Each of the 16 T cell receptor beta chains below was sequenced from the same sample in a study of T cells in Graves' hyperthyroidism and ophthalmopathy. Amplification yielded TCR beta CDR3 regions, with RNA transcripts as the source. Initially, a first-round RT-PCR of the TCR CDR3 employed the HTBI primer set. TCRdb re-called the multiplex PCR reads through MiXCR, storing one row per CDR3 protein. The sample lists about half a million distinct CDR3 sequences; roughly a quarter were seen once. The sequenced sample was blood. These receptors were obtained from a woman in her thirties with Graves' ophthalmopathy.

This clonotype was seen a few times. The rearrangement uses TRBV27 and TRBJ2-5; D is unresolved. V was cut by 6 bases and J by 3 bases, with 5 bases left in between. CDR1 MNHEY and CDR2 SMNVEV come from the germline V gene (reference sequence). The CDR3 is 11 residues long. The CDR3 protein is CASRGKETQYF. CDR3 DNA sequence: TGTGCCAGCAGGGGCAAAGAGACCCAGTACTTC.

This chain links TRBV28 with TRBJ2-7; TRBD2 matches at 11 bases. The CDR3 is made up of 17 amino acids. CDR1 is MDHEN, CDR2 SYDVKM, per germline. V was pared by 6 bases and J by 3 bases, with 13 bases of the junction left unmatched. The DNA for the CDR3 is TGTGCCAGCAGACGCCAATATACTAGCGGGAGACTCTACGAGCAGTACTTC. It is translated as CASRRQYTSGRLYEQYF.

This clonotype was counted at least ten times. V gene TRBV5-1 combines with J gene TRBJ2-2; TRBD1 matches at 7 bases. The CDR3 sequence is 15 residues long. Losses at the gene ends were 3 bases for V and 1 base for J; bases not matched to a gene: 3. Germline CDR1 reads SGHRS; CDR2 reads YFSETQ. CDR3 amino acids: CASSSGTVNTGELFF. CDR3 in DNA: TGCGCCAGCAGCTCCGGGACAGTGAACACCGGGGAGCTGTTTTTT.

V and J are TRBV6-5 and TRBJ1-3; no reliable D call. The CDR3 extends over 13 amino acids. The V end lost 0 bases, the J end lost 3 bases, and 3 bases lay between the germline ends. Germline CDR1 and CDR2: MNHEY and SVGAGI. CDR3 DNA sequence: TGTGCCAGCAGTTACTCTCATGGAAACACCATATATTTT. Translation gives CASSYSHGNTIYF.

At least ten counts were recorded for this clonotype. The chain is built from TRBV2 and TRBJ1-2; D is undetermined. This CDR3 has 13 residues. Germline lookup yields CDR1 SNHLY and CDR2 FYNNEI. Trimming shortened V by 4 bases and J by 7 bases, and 13 bases separated the two germline ends. The DNA of the CDR3 is TGTGCCAGCAGTGGCGGGGAGGTGGCTGGCTACACCTTC. Translated, it gives CASSGGEVAGYTF.

About this clonotype: Germline is not matched at one junction end, which may reflect a read error. This rearrangement joins TRBV5-6 to TRBJ2-7; D unclear. The CDR3 contains 11 residues. The V gene's germline CDR1 is SGHDT and CDR2 YYEEEE. CDR3 DNA sequence: TGTGCCATCAGCTTGCACTACGAGCAGTACTTC. Its protein is CAISLHYEQYF.

In this sample, this clonotype turned up many times. J is TRBJ1-5 and V is TRBV2; tentative D call: TRBD1 (5 bases). From germline, CDR1 is SNHLY and CDR2 FYNNEI. V was trimmed by 3 bases and J by 6 bases, leaving 12 bases between them. The CDR3 loop spans 14 amino acids. The CDR3 DNA reads TGTGCCAGCAGTGATGACAGATCGAGTCAGCCCCAGCATTTT. Its protein is CASSDDRSSQPQHF.

This clonotype was seen ten or more times. V usage is TRBV18 and J usage is TRBJ1-1; D not certain. Germline loops: CDR1 KGHSH, CDR2 LQKENI. This CDR3 region has 15 residues. The ends were cut back, 3 bases at V and 0 bases at J, with 11 bases in the middle. The CDR3 sequence is CASSPGSVLNTEAFF. The CDR3 DNA is TGTGCCAGCTCACCGGGATCCGTTCTGAACACTGAAGCTTTCTTT. Full variable domain (rest looked up from reference TRBV18 and TRBJ1-1): NAGVMQNPRHLVRRRGQEARLRCSPMKGHSHVYWYRQLPEEGLKFMVYLQKENIIDESGMPKERFSAEFPKEGPSILRIQQVVRGDSAAYFCASSPGSVLNTEAFFGQGTRLTVV.

The V gene is TRBV4-1, the J gene TRBJ2-6; the D gene is possibly TRBD2 (7 bases). The CDR3 spans 17 residues. CDR1 and CDR2 (germline): MGHRA, YSYEKL. The ends were cut back, 3 bases at V and 3 bases at J, with 15 bases in the middle. CDR3: CASSQGLRGGGANVLTF. The DNA of the CDR3 is TGCGCCAGCAGCCAGGGACTTAGGGGGGGTGGGGCCAACGTCCTGACTTTC.

V gene TRBV6-1 combines with J gene TRBJ2-7; 8 positions agree with TRBD2. Germline CDR1 and CDR2: MNHNS and SASEGT. The J segment lost 7 bases and the V segment lost 1 base, leaving 6 bases of the junction unmatched. The CDR3 covers 14 residues. CDR3 sequence reads: CASSEGAGGQEQYF. The CDR3 region has the DNA TGTGCCAGCAGTGAAGGGGCGGGGGGCCAAGAGCAGTACTTC.

The table lists this clonotype with many counts. The rearrangement uses TRBV27 and TRBJ1-6, with TRBD1 as a possible D gene (5 bases). CDR1 is MNHEY and CDR2 is SMNVEV in the germline V gene (reference sequence). The CDR3 runs to 13 residues. The V gene lost 2 bases and the J gene lost 9 bases, with 8 bases spanning the gap. The CDR3 spells CASSLQGSSPLHF. CDR3 nucleotides: TGTGCCAGCAGTTTACAGGGAAGTTCACCCCTCCACTTT.

This clonotype has ten or more counts. This rearrangement joins TRBV20-1 to TRBJ1-1; tentative D call: TRBD1 (6 bases). The V end lost 0 bases, the J end lost 1 base, and 9 bases lay between the germline ends. CDR3 size: 14 residues. Per the germline V gene, CDR1 is DFQATT and CDR2 is SNEGSKA (reference sequence). CDR3 sequence reads: CSARDGGSNTEAFF. CDR3 DNA sequence: TGCAGTGCTAGAGATGGGGGCTCGAACACTGAAGCTTTCTTT.

This clonotype appeared many times. This chain connects TRBV12-3 or TRBV12-4 to TRBJ2-7; D is unclear. The CDR3 sequence is 16 residues long. Trimming left V 11 bases short and J 2 bases short, with 25 bases between. CDR3: CAGQGWSCSMTYEQYF. The CDR3 DNA follows: TGTGCCGGCCAAGGTTGGTCCTGTAGCATGACCTACGAGCAGTACTTC.

This clonotype was counted ten times or more. The rearrangement uses TRBV6-5 and TRBJ1-3; D ambiguous. The germline gives CDR1 MNHEY, CDR2 SVGAGI. Trimming stripped 2 bases from V and 0 bases from J, with 11 bases between. The CDR3 consists of 16 residues. CDR3 sequence reads: CASSYTGGFSGNTIYF. Here the CDR3 DNA reads TGTGCCAGCAGTTACACTGGCGGTTTCTCTGGAAACACCATATATTTT.

The table lists this clonotype with many counts. The J gene is TRBJ2-7, the V gene TRBV27, with 7 bases identical to TRBD1. The CDR3 is 15 residues long. Germline V CDR1 and CDR2: MNHEY, SMNVEV (reference sequence). V was clipped by 4 bases and J by 2 bases; unmatched bases: 8. The CDR3 bases are TGTGCCAGCAGTTCCATCGGGGACAGAGCCTACGAGCAGTACTTC. This sequence encodes CASSSIGDRAYEQYF.

In its sample, this clonotype was seen many times. The J gene is TRBJ2-5, the V gene TRBV28, with 9 bases identical to TRBD2. Germline CDR1 and CDR2: MDHEN and SYDVKM. V lost 2 bases and J lost 5; bases outside the gene matches: 6. This CDR3 spans 15 amino acids. CDR3 sequence: CASSLAGGPLETQYF. The CDR3 coding sequence is TGTGCCAGCAGTTTAGCGGGGGGGCCGTTGGAGACCCAGTACTTC.